One sample yielded the 27 T cell receptor beta chains listed below, sequenced in a study of post-analysis software for immune sequencing data. Overall study results and limits: Controls showed lower frequencies than patients for several TRBV segments, and TRBV5-6, TRBV5-1 and TRBV20-1 were among these.

These receptors are not linked to any known antigen. Prepared libraries of TCR beta cDNA carried unique molecular identifiers. TCRdb processed the PCR reads anew with MiXCR; each CDR3 protein has one entry. The repertoire holds roughly 670,000 distinct CDR3 sequences, with more than 50% as singletons. Sequencing used blood. These receptors all come from a girl aged 2-10 years with multiple sclerosis.

The chain is built from TRBV20-1 and TRBJ2-1; 7 bases are a match to TRBD2. CDR3 length: 16 residues. Looked up from germline, CDR1 is DFQATT and CDR2 is SNEGSKA (reference sequence). V lost 1 base to trimming and J lost 5 bases; unmatched junction nucleotides: 11. The CDR3 protein is CSARGSGLRTHNEQFF. For the CDR3, the DNA is TGCAGTGCTAGAGGTTCGGGACTACGGACACACAATGAGCAGTTCTTC.

The rearrangement joins TRBV11-2 to TRBJ1-4; D not resolved. This CDR3 comprises 18 residues. In germline, CDR1 is SGHAT, CDR2 FQNNGV. The ends were cut back, 3 bases at V and 0 bases at J, with 17 bases in the middle. In nucleotides, the CDR3 is TGTGCCAGCAGCTTGGATCCTGGAATACGGGCAACTAATGAAAAACTGTTTTTT. This gives the protein CASSLDPGIRATNEKLFF.

This clonotype has a handful of counts. The V and J genes are TRBV3-1 and TRBJ2-5, with a tentative D call TRBD1 (5 bases). Germline values: CDR1 LGHDT, CDR2 YNNKEL (reference sequence). The germline V and J ends were trimmed by 0 bases and 3 bases, with 5 bases remaining between them. The CDR3 has 13 residues. The CDR3 is CASSQEGEETQYF. CDR3 DNA: TGTGCCAGCAGCCAAGAAGGGGAAGAGACCCAGTACTTC.

The chain joins TRBV7-9 to TRBJ2-1; D remains unclear. CDR3 length equals 14 residues. CDR1 and CDR2 (germline): SEHNR, FQNEAQ (reference sequence). V shed 4 bases and J shed 7 bases, with 14 bases lying between them. Here the CDR3 reads CASSSDMVGNEQFF. For the CDR3, the DNA is TGTGCCAGCAGCTCAGATATGGTGGGTAATGAGCAGTTCTTC.

This chain joins TRBV20-1 and TRBJ2-1, with D perhaps TRBD2 (5 bases). V was clipped by 6 bases and J by 0 bases, with 12 bases between them. Per germline, CDR1 DFQATT and CDR2 SNEGSKA (reference sequence). The CDR3 length is 14 residues. The CDR3 DNA follows: TGCAGTGCGGGGTCGGGGAGCTCCTACAATGAGCAGTTCTTC. Residues: CSAGSGSSYNEQFF.

This chain links TRBV6-5 with TRBJ1-2, with D maybe TRBD1 (6 bases). Trimming pared 2 bases from V and 5 bases from J, leaving 9 bases between. The CDR3 is 13 residues long. The V gene's germline CDR1 is MNHEY and CDR2 SVGAGI. The CDR3 sequence: CASSYGTSYGYTF. The CDR3 DNA follows: TGTGCCAGCAGTTACGGGACAAGTTATGGCTACACCTTC.

This clonotype came up a few times. The junction shows a germline mismatch at one end, possibly a read error. The gene calls are TRBV29-1 and TRBJ2-1; TRBD2 aligns across 14 bases. The CDR3 has 18 residues. CDR1 is SQVTM, CDR2 ANQGSEA, per germline. The CDR3 loop is CSGGSGTSGSRRYNEQFF. The DNA for the CDR3 is TGCAGCGGCGGTTCCGGGACTAGCGGGAGCCGACGATACAACGAGCAGTTCTTC.

This clonotype was counted a few times. For the CDR3, the DNA is TGCAGCGTTGCGGACAGGGACAATGAGCAGTTCTTC. It codes for CSVADRDNEQFF. The chain is built from TRBV29-1 and TRBJ2-1; 8 bases are a match to TRBD1. The CDR3 is made up of 12 amino acids. Germline lookup yields CDR1 SQVTM and CDR2 ANQGSEA. With V trimmed by 4 bases and J by 5 bases, 1 base remained unmatched.

V gene TRBV20-1 combines with J gene TRBJ1-1; 7 bases fit TRBD1. This CDR3 comprises 12 residues. The germline V gene has CDR1 DFQATT and CDR2 SNEGSKA (reference sequence). The V segment lost 6 bases and the J segment 8 bases; nucleotides outside the gene matches: 9. In DNA form, the CDR3 reads TGCAGTGCAAAAACCGGGACAGCCGAAGCTTTCTTT. It codes for CSAKTGTAEAFF.

The chain combines TRBV10-3 with TRBJ1-6; 8 positions match TRBD1. From germline, CDR1 is ENHRY and CDR2 SYGVKD. Trimming cost V 6 bases and J 10 bases; bases outside gene matches: 17. The length of the CDR3 is 17 residues. CDR3 coding DNA: TGTGCCATCAGCCCCTTCACGAGACAGGGGAAGAGATCACCCCTCCACTTT. It yields the protein CAISPFTRQGKRSPLHF.

The chain recombines TRBV12-3 or TRBV12-4 with TRBJ2-3; D not resolved. The CDR3 runs 15 residues. With 6 bases removed from V and 3 bases from J, the gap between germline ends came to 16 bases. The CDR3 DNA is TGTGCCAGCAGCTTCTTCGACTGGCGTACAGATACGCAGTATTTT. As protein: CASSFFDWRTDTQYF.

This chain connects TRBV14 to TRBJ2-5; 10 bases are a match to TRBD2. Per the germline V gene, CDR1 is SGHDN and CDR2 is FVKESK. Germline trimming cut 3 bases from V and 3 bases from J; bases unmatched to any gene: 4. CDR3 length: 15 amino acids. CDR3 residues: CASSHPLAGEETQYF. The CDR3, as DNA: TGTGCCAGCAGCCATCCCCTAGCGGGGGAAGAGACCCAGTACTTC.

The genes are TRBV5-1 and TRBJ2-5; no firm D call. The tail of the sequence fits TRBJ2-7 better, so the J call may be wrong. The CDR3 is 14 residues long. Germline CDR1 is SGHRS and CDR2 is YFSETQ. The CDR3 loop is CASHGAGKTYEQYF. CDR3 in DNA: TGCGCCAGCCACGGCGCCGGTAAGACCTACGAGCAGTACTTC.

This clonotype was picked up a small number of times. The rearrangement joins TRBV12-3 or TRBV12-4 to TRBJ2-1; 7 nucleotides line up with TRBD1. This CDR3 has 17 amino acids. V shed 7 bases and J 0 bases; nucleotides not matched to a gene: 12. The CDR3 is CASISDPGGSSYNEQFF. DNA of the CDR3: TGTGCCAGCATCTCTGATCCAGGGGGTAGCTCCTACAATGAGCAGTTCTTC.

This clonotype was counted between two and nine times. The chain links TRBV20-1 to TRBJ2-5; the D is unclear. The CDR3 spans 12 residues. Trimming stripped 6 bases from V and 9 bases from J, with 17 bases between. Germline V CDR1 and CDR2: DFQATT, SNEGSKA (reference sequence). The CDR3 is CSARSGNQPQYF. The CDR3 DNA sequence: TGCAGTGCACGGAGTGGCAATCAGCCCCAGTACTTC.

This chain links TRBV28 with TRBJ1-2; 10 bases are a match to TRBD1. Trimming cost V 5 bases and J 7 bases; bases outside gene matches: 13. Per germline, CDR1 MDHEN and CDR2 SYDVKM. The length of the CDR3 is 16 residues. The CDR3 DNA reads as TGTGCCAGCAGTCCCTCAACGGGACAGGGGACACCTGGCTACACCTTC. It specifies CASSPSTGQGTPGYTF.

This clonotype was picked up one time. This chain joins TRBV20-1 and TRBJ2-7; 7 nucleotides align to TRBD2. The J call is in doubt because the DNA end fits TRBJ2-4 better. From germline, CDR1 is DFQATT and CDR2 SNEGSKA (reference sequence). This CDR3 comprises 15 residues. The CDR3 DNA sequence: TGCAGTGCCTCGGGACTACAACTAGCCAAAAACATTCAGTACTTC. Translated, it gives CSASGLQLAKNIQYF.

This chain uses TRBV7-6 with TRBJ2-3, with a weak D call TRBD1 (5 bases). CDR3 length: 17 amino acids. Germline V gives CDR1 SGHVS, CDR2 FNYEAQ. Trimming removed 1 base from V and 0 bases from J, with 14 bases in between. The DNA for the CDR3 is TGTGCCAGCAGCTTAGGCTCGACAGCATCTAGCACAGATACGCAGTATTTT. Protein product: CASSLGSTASSTDTQYF.

Concerning this clonotype: One end of the junction varies from germline; a read error may be responsible. The chain carries TRBV2 and TRBJ2-7, with 7 bases aligning to TRBD1. This CDR3 has 13 residues. The V gene's germline CDR1 is SNHLY and CDR2 FYNNEI. The CDR3 is CASGDRATYEQYF. The DNA of the CDR3 is TGTGCCAGCGGTGACAGGGCGACCTACGAGCAGTACTTC.

This chain joins TRBV11-2 and TRBJ2-2; 7 bases agree with TRBD2. The CDR3 has 17 amino acids. Germline lookup yields CDR1 SGHAT and CDR2 FQNNGV. V was clipped by 1 base and J by 5 bases; unmatched bases: 10. The DNA for the CDR3 is TGTGCCAGCAGCTTAGTACCGGGGGGTCGGTCAACCGGGGAGCTGTTTTTT. As protein: CASSLVPGGRSTGELFF.

The chain links TRBV7-2 to TRBJ2-7; D is ambiguous. This CDR3 is built from 12 residues. CDR1 and CDR2 from the germline V gene are SGHTA and FQGNSA. With 2 bases removed from V and 10 bases from J, the gap between germline ends came to 12 bases. The CDR3 region has the DNA TGTGCCAGCAGCTTAATAAGGGCAAACCAGTACTTC. Amino acids: CASSLIRANQYF.

The J gene is TRBJ1-5, the V gene TRBV7-6; no firm D call. This CDR3 has 18 amino acids. V gave up 5 bases and J gave up 0 bases, with 20 bases separating them. Germline lookup yields CDR1 SGHVS and CDR2 FNYEAQ. This CDR3 reads CASSLKIGKPDSNQPQHF. Written as DNA, the CDR3 is TGTGCCAGCAGCCTAAAGATTGGAAAACCGGATAGCAATCAGCCCCAGCATTTT.

This clonotype was seen a few times. V and J are TRBV20-1 and TRBJ1-2; D not certain. Germline-derived CDR1 and CDR2 are DFQATT and SNEGSKA (reference sequence). The CDR3 runs to 13 residues. Trimming shortened V by 6 bases and J by 5 bases, and 16 bases separated the two germline ends. The DNA of the CDR3 is TGCAGTGCCCGGGAGGACCTAGGGTATGGCTACACCTTC. As protein: CSAREDLGYGYTF.

The chain recombines TRBV5-5 with TRBJ1-2, with TRBD1 matching 7 bases. This CDR3 comprises 17 residues. Germline CDR1 and CDR2: SGHKS and YYEKEE (reference sequence). The V segment lost 4 bases and the J segment 0 bases; nucleotides outside the gene matches: 12. CDR3 in amino acids: CASSVTRDSFSNYGYTF. The CDR3 DNA reads as TGTGCCAGCAGCGTGACCCGGGACAGCTTTTCTAACTATGGCTACACCTTC.

CDR3 amino acids: CASSFTPQDEQFF. CDR3 nucleotides: TGTGCCAGCAGCTTTACCCCCCAGGATGAGCAGTTCTTC. J is TRBJ2-1 and V is TRBV5-6; D is unresolved. From germline, CDR1 is SGHDT and CDR2 YYEEEE. The CDR3 spans 13 residues. Trimming left V 2 bases short and J 8 bases short, with 11 bases between.

This clonotype was counted between two and nine times. The chain recombines TRBV7-9 with TRBJ2-3; no clear D. The CDR3 totals 13 residues. Trimming pared 4 bases from V and 4 bases from J, leaving 9 bases between. Germline V gives CDR1 SEHNR, CDR2 FQNEAQ (reference sequence). The CDR3 protein is CASSSAEADTQYF. The CDR3 DNA reads as TGTGCCAGCAGCTCCGCGGAAGCAGATACGCAGTATTTT.

The V and J genes are TRBV29-1 and TRBJ2-7; D ambiguous. The CDR3 extends over 11 amino acids. Trimming pared 7 bases from V and 2 bases from J, leaving 9 bases between. Germline V gene lookup returns CDR1 SQVTM and CDR2 ANQGSEA. Here the CDR3 DNA reads TGCAGCGCAACGAAGACCTACGAGCAGTACTTC. This gives the protein CSATKTYEQYF.